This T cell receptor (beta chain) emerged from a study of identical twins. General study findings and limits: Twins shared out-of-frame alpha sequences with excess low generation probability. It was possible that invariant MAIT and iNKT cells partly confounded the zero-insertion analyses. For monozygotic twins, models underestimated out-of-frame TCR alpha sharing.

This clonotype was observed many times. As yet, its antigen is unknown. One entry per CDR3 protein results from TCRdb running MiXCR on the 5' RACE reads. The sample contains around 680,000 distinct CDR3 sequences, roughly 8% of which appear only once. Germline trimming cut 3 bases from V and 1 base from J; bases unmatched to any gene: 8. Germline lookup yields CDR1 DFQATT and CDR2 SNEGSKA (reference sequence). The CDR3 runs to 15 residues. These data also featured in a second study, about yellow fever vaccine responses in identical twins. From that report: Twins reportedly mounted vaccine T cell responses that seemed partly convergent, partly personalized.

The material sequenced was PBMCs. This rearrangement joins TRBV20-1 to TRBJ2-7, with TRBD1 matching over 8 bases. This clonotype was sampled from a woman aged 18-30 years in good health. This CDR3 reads CSASPLDRDSYEQYF. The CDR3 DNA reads TGCAGTGCTAGTCCCCTGGACAGGGATTCCTACGAGCAGTACTTC.